This T cell receptor (beta chain) was recovered during a study of OX40 agonist ivuxolimab in advanced cancers. Clones were sequenced by immunoSEQ multiplex PCR, and TCRdb holds only the in-frame ones, with some missing. The data contain about 80,000 clones, 87% of them singletons. Overall study results and limits: Expanded clones were, on average, more numerous in CD8+ T cells than in CD4+.

Germline loops: CDR1 MDHEN, CDR2 SYDVKM. V shed 3 bases and J 8 bases; nucleotides not matched to a gene: 9. The CDR3 length is 15 residues. On this clone itself: The antigen is undetermined.

This sequence was found in an adult with an advanced solid tumor such as melanoma, head and neck, liver or kidney cancer. This specimen was CD4+ or CD8+ T cells sorted from blood, taken in a trial of the OX40 agonist ivuxolimab. The chain employs TRBV28 and TRBJ2-3; 9 bases agree with TRBD1. The CDR3 DNA sequence: TGTGCCAGCAGTTTCGGGGGACAGGGAGGTCTTACGCAGTATTTT. Residues: CASSFGGQGGLTQYF. The variable domain in full, completed from reference TRBV28 and TRBJ2-3, reads DVKVTQSSRYLVKRTGEKVFLECVQDMDHENMFWYRQDPGLGLRLIYFSYDVKMKEKGDIPEGYSVSREKKERFSLILESASTNQTSMYLCASSFGGQGGLTQYFGPGTRLTVL.